The 10 T cell receptor beta chains below were found in one sample sequenced in a study of T cells after yellow fever vaccination. TCRdb recomputed calls from the 5' RACE reads with MiXCR, one row per CDR3 protein. This repertoire shows about 130,000 distinct CDR3 sequences, 6.5% to 8% found once; its top ten account for nearly 2.5%. The sequencing used CD4+ T cells sorted from PBMCs, collected roughly 10 days after the first yellow fever vaccination. These receptors all come from a man aged 18 to 30 who received the YFV17D yellow fever vaccine.

V gene TRBV5-1 combines with J gene TRBJ1-1, with D perhaps matching TRBD1 (6 bases). V shed 4 bases and J shed 3 bases, with 13 bases lying between them. The germline V gene encodes CDR1 SGHRS and CDR2 YFSETQ. The CDR3 extends over 14 amino acids. CDR3 nucleotides: TGCGCCAGCAGCGCGGACAGTCGCTACACTGAAGCTTTCTTT. This codes for CASSADSRYTEAFF.

This clonotype was observed many times. V gene TRBV20-1 combines with J gene TRBJ2-7, with D possibly being TRBD1 (5 bases). The CDR3 loop spans 15 amino acids. Germline-derived CDR1 and CDR2 are DFQATT and SNEGSKA (reference sequence). Between the trimmed V and J ends, which lost 0 bases and 5 bases, there was a span of 17 bases. This CDR3 is CSARDRRGAANEQYF. CDR3 nucleotides: TGCAGTGCTAGAGATCGCCGTGGGGCGGCGAACGAGCAGTACTTC.

V gene TRBV7-2 combines with J gene TRBJ2-7; D is possibly TRBD2 (5 bases). Germline V gene lookup returns CDR1 SGHTA and CDR2 FQGNSA. The length of the CDR3 is 13 residues. Between the trimmed V and J ends, which lost 2 bases and 3 bases, there was a span of 8 bases. This chain's CDR3 is CASSLRGNYEQYV. The CDR3 DNA reads as TGTGCCAGCAGCTTACGGGGTAACTACGAGCAGTACGTC.

This rearrangement joins TRBV7-2 to TRBJ2-5; TRBD1 matches 9 bases. The V segment lost 5 bases and the J segment 4 bases; nucleotides outside the gene matches: 2. The CDR3 sequence is 13 residues long. CDR1 and CDR2 (germline): SGHTA, FQGNSA. The CDR3 protein is CASSQTGGETQYF. The DNA for the CDR3 is TGTGCCAGCAGCCAGACAGGGGGAGAGACCCAGTACTTC.

In its sample, this clonotype was seen many times. The V gene is TRBV6-2 or TRBV6-3, the J gene TRBJ1-3, with D possibly matching TRBD1 (5 bases). CDR3 length: 14 residues. V was shortened by 4 bases and J by 7 bases, with 14 bases between the two germline ends. The germline gives CDR1 MNHEY, CDR2 SVGEGT. The CDR3 here is CASSSTGGDNTIYF. The CDR3 bases are TGTGCCAGCAGTTCCACGGGAGGGGACAACACCATATATTTT.

This clonotype came up many times. The V gene is TRBV24-1, the J gene TRBJ2-5; TRBD2 aligns across 7 bases. Germline V gives CDR1 KGHDR, CDR2 SFDVKD. Trimming cost V 9 bases and J 2 bases; bases outside gene matches: 8. CDR3 length: 14 amino acids. The CDR3 DNA sequence: TGTGCCACCCAAGGCCCGGGGGGACAAGAGACCCAGTACTTC. It specifies CATQGPGGQETQYF.

This clonotype was picked up many times. J is TRBJ2-7 and V is TRBV12-3 or TRBV12-4; D uncertain. The CDR3 covers 13 residues. Between the trimmed V and J ends, which lost 5 bases and 5 bases, there was a span of 13 bases. Here the CDR3 reads CASSLDIVHEQYF. CDR3 in DNA: TGTGCCAGCAGTCTCGATATCGTGCACGAGCAGTACTTC.

This clonotype was detected ten times or more. The J gene is TRBJ1-6, the V gene TRBV20-1, with 10 bases that match TRBD1. The CDR3 spans 14 residues. CDR1 and CDR2 from the germline V gene are DFQATT and SNEGSKA (reference sequence). Trimming at V came to 6 bases and at J to 6 bases, leaving 5 bases not matched to a gene. CDR3 nucleotides: TGCAGTGCCAGACAGGGGGCAAGTAATTCACCCCTCCACTTT. As protein: CSARQGASNSPLHF.

This clonotype was seen a handful of times. CDR3 residues: CASSPGPPWAKNIQYF. The CDR3 DNA reads as TGTGCCAGCAGTCCGGGGCCACCGTGGGCCAAAAACATTCAGTACTTC. The chain couples TRBV5-4 to TRBJ2-4; the D gene could be TRBD1 or TRBD2 (5 bases each). Germline CDR1 SGHNT, CDR2 YYREEE (reference sequence). The CDR3 runs to 16 residues. V lost 5 bases and J lost 1, with 16 bases in between.

This clonotype showed up many times. The chain employs TRBV6-5 and TRBJ1-2, with a possible D match to TRBD1 (6 bases). Germline CDR1 reads MNHEY; CDR2 reads SVGAGI. The CDR3 length is 16 residues. V lost 0 bases and J lost 3, with 14 bases in between. The CDR3 nucleotides read TGTGCCAGCAGTTACTCAGGCAGGGGCCCTGACTATGGCTACACCTTC. Translation: CASSYSGRGPDYGYTF.